These T cell receptor beta chains were read from a single sample in a study of beta chain features in type 1 diabetes. Sequencing was performed with immunoSEQ multiplex PCR; in TCRdb, only in-frame clones are kept and a portion is missing. This sample has about 290,000 clones, with approximately 8% found just once. Material for sequencing was central memory CD4+ T cells from blood. The receptor set was obtained from a woman aged 18 to 35 in good health. The CDR3 runs from the conserved cysteine through the conserved F or W.

>TRBV4-2|TRBJ2-5
CASSQVASGGSGETQYF
>TRBV7-3|TRBJ2-1
CASSPGAVAYNEQFF
>TRBV11-1|TRBJ2-5
CASSGGDQETQYF
>TRBV11-2|TRBJ2-3
CASRITDSTDTQYF
>TRBV2|TRBJ1-4
CASRQLNEKLFF
>TRBV9|TRBJ2-3
CASTSIGTSGTDTQYF
>TRBV7-2|TRBJ1-1
CASSLDRGTEAFF
>TRBV5-1|TRBJ1-1
CASRDRETTEAFF
>TRBV7-9|TRBJ2-5
CASSSSDRGLGGTQYF
>TRBV30|TRBJ1-5
CAWSVRRGRFNQPQHF
>TRBV28|TRBJ2-1
CASSFSQLMGEQFF
>TRBV4-3|TRBJ1-4
CATGTGGEKLFF
>TRBV25-1|TRBJ1-1
CASSDTTGPTEAFF
>TRBV19|TRBJ2-3
CASSFGQVALRDTQYF
>TRBV18|TRBJ2-3
CASSRGDTQYF
>TRBV5-5|TRBJ2-3
CASSMAYSTDTQYF
>TRBV7-2|TRBJ1-1
CASSLEAEGAFF
>TRBV30|.
CAASGLGGLAYEQYF
>TRBV5-6|TRBJ2-5
CASSGGVQETQYF
>TRBV7-3|TRBJ2-3
CASSLGHLSTDTQYF
>TRBV7-5|TRBJ1-4
CASSPGTGYEKLFF
>TRBV15|TRBJ2-2
CATSRGFGANTGELFF
>TRBV28|TRBJ1-5
CASRPSDRGGNQPQHF
>TRBV5-1|TRBJ1-4
CASSPGTGGFEKLFF
>TRBV4-3|TRBJ2-2
CASSQEVGELFF
>TRBV18|TRBJ2-1
CASSPQSGTSGSHEQFF
>TRBV7-3|TRBJ1-2
CASSLNGGRYTF
>TRBV4-2|TRBJ2-1
CASSQDTGEEREQFF
>TRBV6-6|TRBJ2-1
CASSPGTGGWNEQFF
>TRBV7-8|TRBJ1-6
CASSLAQGAKDSPLHF
>TRBV14|TRBJ2-7
CASSRFPLGEQYF
>TRBV7-2|TRBJ1-2
CASSTAGGYYGYTF
>TRBV28|TRBJ1-2
CASIRGTGSNYGYTF
>TRBV19|TRBJ2-7
CASRRTGGYEQYF
>TRBV28|TRBJ2-3
CASSTRPRVTQYF